This T cell receptor beta chain stems from a study of OX40 agonist ivuxolimab in advanced cancers. Regarding the research as a whole: Ivuxolimab was an agonistic, fully human IgG2 monoclonal antibody directed against OX40 (CD134), a costimulatory receptor. A male proportion of around 80% and a mean age of roughly 55 years, ranging from 23 to 79, were recorded for the dose-escalation cohort. Partial responses occurred in three dose-escalation patients: two with cutaneous melanoma and one with hepatocellular carcinoma. Intravenous ivuxolimab was administered to patients every 2 weeks at six dose levels: 0.01, 0.1, 0.3, 1.5, 3 and 10 mg/kg. The paper reports the monotherapy dose-escalation portion (N ≈ 52 patients) of the phase I ivuxolimab trial. Prior anti-PD-1, anti-PD-L1 or anti-CTLA-4 therapy was permitted, and approximately 40% of dose-escalation patients had received checkpoint inhibitors. Peripheral TCRbeta sequencing aimed to test whether ivuxolimab altered TCR sequence diversity and caused clonal T-cell expansion. Among the roughly 52 dose-escalation patients, about 19 had hepatocellular carcinoma, around 15 melanoma, 9 renal cell carcinoma and 9 head and neck cancer.

Results and caveats for the whole study, not just this receptor: Which antigens the clonally expanded peripheral T cells were specific for was not determined. Low levels of normalized T-cell clonal expansion were also seen in some patients who did not respond. In partial responders in the 0.1-3.0 mg/kg groups, normalized peripheral clonal expansion was found to be among the lowest, especially among CD8+ T cells. After ivuxolimab, CD8+ T cells had more expanded clones than CD4+ T cells on average. At doses of 0.1 to 3.0 mg/kg, clonal expansion of both CD4+ and CD8+ T cells in blood was seen between baseline and week 6.

The trial excluded patients who had a history of autoimmune disease or who were on systemic immunosuppression. Peripheral blood for TCR sequencing was drawn from every dose cohort at baseline, at cycle 4 day 1 and at cycle 7 day 1. Samples came from an open-label, multicenter, first-in-human phase I dose-escalation trial of ivuxolimab. Adults with locally advanced or metastatic head and neck squamous cell, hepatocellular, melanoma or renal cell carcinoma were enrolled in the trial. CD4+ and CD8+ T cells were sorted separately from peripheral blood before TCR sequencing. For sequencing of the TCRbeta CDR3 region, genomic DNA was extracted from the sorted cells. TCRbeta CDR3 regions were sequenced using the immunoSEQ Assay. The immuneACCESS repertoire file appears here via TCRdb, limited to in-frame rearrangements. These files lack a portion of the clones; in checked studies, under half of the deficit traces to unresolved V genes, and the cause of the others is not known. Across this sample there are 77,000 or so clones, with 85% to 95% seen only once. The ten top clones hold roughly 20% of the sample.

Regarding this clone: This clone's antigen is unknown. No clone much larger than this one lies a single base away; base qualities are absent.

The CDR3 runs 11 residues from the cysteine to the phenylalanine. This entry keeps only the CDR3 DNA: 33 bases, framed from base 1. V gives up 2 bases and J gives up 6 bases, and the segment between their germline ends measures 5 bases. Taken from the germline V gene, the CDR1 and CDR2 loops are MNHEY and SVGAGI. The source of this sequence is an adult with an advanced solid tumor such as melanoma, head and neck, liver or kidney cancer. The sample in question was CD4+ or CD8+ T cells sorted from blood, obtained in a trial of the OX40 agonist ivuxolimab. The chain was built from TRBV6-5 and TRBJ2-7, with the D gene not clear enough to name. The CDR3 in this case is CASSYISEQYF. In nucleotide form, the sequence is TGTGCCAGCAGTTACATCAGCGAGCAGTACTTC.